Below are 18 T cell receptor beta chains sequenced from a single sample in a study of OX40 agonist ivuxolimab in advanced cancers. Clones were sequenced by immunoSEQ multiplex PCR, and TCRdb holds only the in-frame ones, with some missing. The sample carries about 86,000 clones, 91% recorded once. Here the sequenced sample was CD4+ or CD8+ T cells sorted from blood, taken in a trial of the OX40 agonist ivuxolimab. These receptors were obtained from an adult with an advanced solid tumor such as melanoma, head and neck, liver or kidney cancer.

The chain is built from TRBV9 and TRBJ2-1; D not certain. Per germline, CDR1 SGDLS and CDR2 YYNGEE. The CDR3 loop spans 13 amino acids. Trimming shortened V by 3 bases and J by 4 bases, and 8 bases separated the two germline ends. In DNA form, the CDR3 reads TGTGCCAGCAGCGCCCCCGGGTACAATGAGCAGTTCTTC. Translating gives CASSAPGYNEQFF. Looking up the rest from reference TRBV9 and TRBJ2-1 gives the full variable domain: DSGVTQTPKHLITATGQRVTLRCSPRSGDLSVYWYQQSLDQGLQFLIQYYNGEERAKGNILERFSAQQFPDLHSELNLSSLELGDSALYFCASSAPGYNEQFFGPGTRLTVL.

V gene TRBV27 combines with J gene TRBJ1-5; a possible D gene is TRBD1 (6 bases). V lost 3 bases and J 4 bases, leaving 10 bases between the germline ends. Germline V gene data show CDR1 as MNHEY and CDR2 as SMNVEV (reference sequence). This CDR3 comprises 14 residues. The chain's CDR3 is CASSLVQGNQPQHF. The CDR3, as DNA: TGTGCCAGCAGTTTGGTCCAGGGGAATCAGCCCCAGCATTTT.

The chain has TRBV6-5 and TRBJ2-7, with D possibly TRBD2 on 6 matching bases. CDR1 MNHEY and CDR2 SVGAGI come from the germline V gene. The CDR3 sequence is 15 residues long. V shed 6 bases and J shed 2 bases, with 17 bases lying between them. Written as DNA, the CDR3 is TGTGCCAGCAGCCGCTGGGGAGGAGGGACCTACGAGCAGTACTTC. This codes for CASSRWGGGTYEQYF.

CDR3 residues: CASSTYSGPANEQYF. CDR3 DNA sequence: TGTGCCAGTAGTACCTACTCCGGGCCGGCGAACGAGCAGTACTTC. The gene calls are TRBV19 and TRBJ2-7, with no clear D. The V and J ends lost 4 bases and 5 bases respectively, with 18 bases between them. From germline, CDR1 is LNHDA and CDR2 SQIVND (reference sequence). The CDR3 sequence is 15 residues long.

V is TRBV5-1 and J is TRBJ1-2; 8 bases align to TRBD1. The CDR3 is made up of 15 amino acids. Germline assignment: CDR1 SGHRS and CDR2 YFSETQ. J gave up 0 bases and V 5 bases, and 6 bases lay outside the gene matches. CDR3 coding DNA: TGCGCCAGCAGGGAAGGGACAGGAGCTAACTATGGCTACACCTTC. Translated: CASREGTGANYGYTF. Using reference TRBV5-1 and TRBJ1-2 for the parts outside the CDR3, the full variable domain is KAGVTQTPRYLIKTRGQQVTLSCSPISGHRSVSWYQQTPGQGLQFLFEYFSETQRNKGNFPGRFSGRQFSNSRSEMNVSTLELGDSALYLCASREGTGANYGYTFGSGTRLTVV.

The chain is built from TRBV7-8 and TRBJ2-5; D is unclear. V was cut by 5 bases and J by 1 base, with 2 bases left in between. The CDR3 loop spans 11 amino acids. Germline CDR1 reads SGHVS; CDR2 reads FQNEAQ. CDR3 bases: TGTGCCAGCAGCCCCCAAGAGACCCAGTACTTC. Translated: CASSPQETQYF. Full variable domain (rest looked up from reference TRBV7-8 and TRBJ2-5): GAGVSQSPRYKVAKRGQDVALRCDPISGHVSLFWYQQALGQGPEFLTYFQNEAQLDKSGLPSDRFFAERPEGSVSTLKIQRTQQEDSAVYLCASSPQETQYFGPGTRLLVL.

This CDR3 is CASSYSPGALNEQFF. The CDR3 DNA reads as TGTGCCAGCAGTTACAGCCCCGGAGCCCTCAATGAGCAGTTCTTC. J is TRBJ2-1 and V is TRBV6-6; no reliable D call. With 2 bases removed from V and 6 bases from J, the gap between germline ends came to 14 bases. CDR1 is MNHNY, CDR2 SVGAGI, per germline (reference sequence). The CDR3 is 15 residues long.

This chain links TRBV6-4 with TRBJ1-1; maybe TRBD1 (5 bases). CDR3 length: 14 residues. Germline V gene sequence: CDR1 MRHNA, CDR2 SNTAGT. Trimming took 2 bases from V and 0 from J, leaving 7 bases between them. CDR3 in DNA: TGTGCCAGCAGTGACGGGGGAATGAACACTGAAGCTTTCTTT. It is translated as CASSDGGMNTEAFF.

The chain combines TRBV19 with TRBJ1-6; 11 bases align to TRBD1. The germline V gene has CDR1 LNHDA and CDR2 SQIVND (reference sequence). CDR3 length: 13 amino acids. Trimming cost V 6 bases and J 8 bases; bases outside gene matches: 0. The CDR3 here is CASRGQGDSPLHF. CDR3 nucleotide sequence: TGTGCCAGTAGGGGACAGGGGGATTCACCCCTCCACTTT.

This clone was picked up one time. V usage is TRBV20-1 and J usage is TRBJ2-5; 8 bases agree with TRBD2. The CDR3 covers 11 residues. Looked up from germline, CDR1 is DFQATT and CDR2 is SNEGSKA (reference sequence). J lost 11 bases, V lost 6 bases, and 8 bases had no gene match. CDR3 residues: CSATPGGEQYF. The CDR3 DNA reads TGCAGTGCCACCCCGGGGGGGGAGCAGTACTTC.

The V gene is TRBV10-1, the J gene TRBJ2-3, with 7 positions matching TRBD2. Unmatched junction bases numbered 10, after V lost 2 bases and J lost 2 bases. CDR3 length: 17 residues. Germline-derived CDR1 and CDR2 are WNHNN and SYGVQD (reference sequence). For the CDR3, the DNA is TGCGCCAGCAGTGAGAGGGCGGGAGTGTCTTACACAGATACGCAGTATTTT. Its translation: CASSERAGVSYTDTQYF.

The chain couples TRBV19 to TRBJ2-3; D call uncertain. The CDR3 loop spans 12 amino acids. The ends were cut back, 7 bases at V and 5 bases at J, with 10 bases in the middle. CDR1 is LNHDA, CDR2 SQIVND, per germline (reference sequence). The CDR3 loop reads CASTAGIDTQYF. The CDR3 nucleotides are TGTGCCAGTACGGCCGGAATAGATACGCAGTATTTT.

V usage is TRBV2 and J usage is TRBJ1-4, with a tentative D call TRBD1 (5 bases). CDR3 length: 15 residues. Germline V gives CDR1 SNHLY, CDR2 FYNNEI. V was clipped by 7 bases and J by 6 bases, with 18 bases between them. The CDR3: CASIRTLGGDEKLFF. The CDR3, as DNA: TGTGCCAGCATCCGTACTCTTGGAGGGGATGAAAAACTGTTTTTT.

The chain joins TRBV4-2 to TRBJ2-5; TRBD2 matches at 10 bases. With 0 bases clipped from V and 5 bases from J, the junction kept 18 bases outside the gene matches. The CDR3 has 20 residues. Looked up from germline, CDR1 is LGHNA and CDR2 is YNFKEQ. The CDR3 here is CASSQDRQAEAGGPRETQYF. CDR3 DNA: TGTGCCAGCAGCCAAGATAGGCAGGCCGAAGCGGGAGGGCCCCGGGAGACCCAGTACTTC.

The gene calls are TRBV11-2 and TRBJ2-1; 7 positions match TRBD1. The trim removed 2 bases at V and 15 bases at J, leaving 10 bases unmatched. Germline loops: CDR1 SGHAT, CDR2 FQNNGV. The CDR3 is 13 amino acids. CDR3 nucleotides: TGTGCCAGCAGCTTATACAACAGGGGTTCACCGTTCTTC. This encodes CASSLYNRGSPFF.

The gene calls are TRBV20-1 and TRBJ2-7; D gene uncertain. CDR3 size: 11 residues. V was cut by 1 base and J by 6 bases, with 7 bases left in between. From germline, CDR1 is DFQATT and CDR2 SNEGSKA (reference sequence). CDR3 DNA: TGCAGTGCTAGAGGCCCGGGCGAGCAGTACTTC. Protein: CSARGPGEQYF.

The CDR3 sequence is CARGRVEQYF. The CDR3 nucleotides read TGTGCCAGGGGGCGCGTCGAGCAGTACTTC. V gene TRBV5-3 combines with J gene TRBJ2-7, with D perhaps TRBD1 (5 bases). TRBV5-3 is designated an ORF whose function remains uncertain. The V end was cut by 8 bases, the J end by 6 bases, with 9 bases between. The CDR3 runs to 10 residues.

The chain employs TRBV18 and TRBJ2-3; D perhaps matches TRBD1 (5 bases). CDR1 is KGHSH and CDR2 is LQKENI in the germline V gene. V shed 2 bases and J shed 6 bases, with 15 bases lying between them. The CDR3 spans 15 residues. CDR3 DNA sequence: TGTGCCAGCTCACCAGGGGCAGGCTTGAGGGATACGCAGTATTTT. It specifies CASSPGAGLRDTQYF.